A selection of T cell receptor beta chains follows, all from one sample in a study of blood T cell repertoires in COVID-19. Sequenced by immunoSEQ multiplex PCR; TCRdb stores in-frame clones only, minus some. The sample has fewer than 200,000 clones; less than 85% are singletons. The sample was peripheral blood. The origin of the receptors is a woman aged 60-70 years with COVID-19, enrolled during active disease. Both conserved end residues are part of each CDR3. A D gene is named only where the DNA matches it firmly. Where a row states a size, it is once, few, many or the class of an expanded clone; other rows omit it.

>TRBD1|.|TRBV7-8|TRBJ1-4
TGTGCCAGCAGCCCGCAGTTCGGGACAGGAAGCCCAACTAATGAAAAACTGTTTTTT
CASSPQFGTGSPTNEKLFF
>.|many|TRBV7-2|TRBJ1-6
TGTGCCAGCAGTTTCAAGGGGGGGGAAAATTCACCCCTCCACTTT
CASSFKGGENSPLHF
>TRBD2|.|TRBV11-3|TRBJ2-3
TGTGCCAGCAGCCCCGGGACTAGCGGGACCCTCACAGATACGCAGTATTTT
CASSPGTSGTLTDTQYF
>.|once|TRBV5-1|TRBJ2-5
TGCGCCAGCAGCCGGAGGAGGGGCGAGACCCAGTACTTC
CASSRRRGETQYF
>.|.|TRBV11-2|TRBJ1-5
TGTGCCAGCAGCCCGAGGAGGTCGGGAGGGCATCAGCCCCAGCATTTT
CASSPRRSGGHQPQHF
>TRBD2|.|TRBV18|TRBJ2-1
TGTGCCAGCTCACCATTCGCGGGAGCACGGAATGAGCAGTTCTTC
CASSPFAGARNEQFF
>TRBD2|.|TRBV11-3|TRBJ2-3
TGTGCCAGCAGCATTAGCGGGGGCACAGATACGCAGTATTTT
CASSISGGTDTQYF
>TRBD2|.|TRBV7-9|TRBJ2-1
TGTGCCAGCAGGCCCTCCTTCACTAGCGGGGCCTCGCGTAATGAGCAGTTCTTC
CASRPSFTSGASRNEQFF
>TRBD2|.|TRBV24-1|TRBJ2-1
TGTGCCACCAGTGATGGGGGGACTAGCGGACACAATGAGCAGTTCTTC
CATSDGGTSGHNEQFF
>.|.|TRBV7-3|TRBJ2-2
TGTGCCAGCAGCTTAAGTCAGGGCAAGGGCACCGGGGAGCTGTTTTTT
CASSLSQGKGTGELFF
>TRBD1|once|TRBV14|TRBJ2-1
TGTGCCAGCAGCCAAGATCTTGCCGGGACAGGTAGCGGTGAGCAGTTCTTC
CASSQDLAGTGSGEQFF
>.|.|TRBV27|TRBJ2-3
TGTGCCAGCACCTCTTTCACAGATACGCAGTATTTT
CASTSFTDTQYF
>TRBD1|.|TRBV6-6|TRBJ1-4
TGTGCCAGCAGACAGACAGGGGGCTTTGAAAAACTGTTTTTT
CASRQTGGFEKLFF
>TRBD2|.|TRBV2|TRBJ2-5
TGTGCCAGTTCGGGGGGACAAGAGACCCAGTACTTC
CASSGGQETQYF
>.|many|TRBV11-3|TRBJ2-2
TGTGCCAGCAGCCCCGGACAGACGAACACCGGGGAGCTGTTTTTT
CASSPGQTNTGELFF
>.|.|TRBV2|TRBJ1-3
TGTGCCAGCAGCGCCTCAGGGGCTGGAAACACCATATATTTT
CASSASGAGNTIYF
>TRBD1|.|TRBV6-4|TRBJ1-2
TGTGCCAGCAGTGACTCGCCGGACAGGGGGCTAAATGGCTACACCTTC
CASSDSPDRGLNGYTF
>TRBD1|.|TRBV19|TRBJ1-1
TGTGCCAGTAACCCCCCCGGGGTGGACAGGGCCTTGCGGGCTTTCTTT
CASNPPGVDRALRAFF
>TRBD2|.|TRBV3-1/TRBV3-2|TRBJ2-3
TGTGCCAGCAGCCAAGGGCCAGGCGGGGGGGCGTCAGATACGCAGTATTTT
CASSQGPGGGASDTQYF
>TRBD2|.|TRBV30|TRBJ2-1
TGTGCCTGGAGTAGCGGGAGTCAATGGAATGAGCAGTTCTTC
CAWSSGSQWNEQFF
>.|.|TRBV20-1|TRBJ1-5
TGCAGTGCTAGTTCCAGAAATAGCAATCAGCCCCAGCATTTT
CSASSRNSNQPQHF
>.|.|TRBV18|TRBJ1-5
TGTGCCAGCTCATACAGGGTTGGCAATCAGCCCCAGCATTTT
CASSYRVGNQPQHF
>.|many|TRBV19|TRBJ1-1
TGTGCCAGTAGGGTTGGCCAGGGTGCTGAAGCTTTCTTT
CASRVGQGAEAFF
>.|once|TRBV10-3|TRBJ1-3
TGTGCCACCAAAAACTGGGGGGGCACTGGAAACACCATATATTTT
CATKNWGGTGNTIYF
>TRBD1|few|TRBV4-2|TRBJ1-3
TGTGCCAGCAGCCAAGTAGGAGACAGGGCTGGAAACACCATATATTTT
CASSQVGDRAGNTIYF
>TRBD1|.|TRBV7-8|TRBJ1-6
TGTGCCAGCAGACACAGGACAGGGGACAATTCACCCCTCCACTTT
CASRHRTGDNSPLHF